This T cell receptor (beta chain) was found in a study of blood T cells in healthy people across ages. Notes on the study in general: CMV status of donors was not determined, possibly confounding expanded clonotype changes. In older individuals, TCR beta diversity per million T cells was lower, falling roughly linearly with age.

Through a sample-barcoded 5' primer and a J-beta primer mix, a second PCR was run for roughly 6 to 12 cycles. Tagging of each cDNA molecule was performed by a template-switch adaptor with 12 random nucleotides. The study obtained at least 2.5 million CDR3-containing paired-end reads from every sample. TCRdb used MiXCR to reprocess the 5' RACE reads, holding one entry per CDR3 protein. The sample carries 1,100,000 or so distinct CDR3 sequences, around 43% recorded once. Of note for this clonotype: The antigen is undetermined.

V shed 6 bases and J shed 0 bases, with 14 bases lying between them. Per germline, CDR1 SEHNR and CDR2 FQNEAQ (reference sequence). This CDR3 spans 15 amino acids. Sequenced sample: blood. The V call is TRBV7-9, the J call TRBJ1-1; possible D gene TRBD1, 5 bases. This clonotype was sampled from a woman aged 55-69 years in good health. This chain's CDR3 is CASRVGGPMNTEAFF. The CDR3 DNA sequence: TGTGCCAGCAGGGTGGGGGGACCCATGAACACTGAAGCTTTCTTT.